Shown below are 29 T cell receptor beta chains from a single sample sequenced in a study of blood T cell repertoires in COVID-19. Method: immunoSEQ multiplex PCR; TCRdb's copy keeps in-frame clones and lacks some. Of about 330,000 clones in the sample, about 84% are singletons; the top ten hold under 2%. Specimen: peripheral blood. These receptors came from a woman between 45 and 65 years old with acute or convalescent COVID-19.

The chain employs TRBV18 and TRBJ1-3; the D is unclear. CDR3 length: 16 amino acids. V was cut by 2 bases and J by 0 bases, with 11 bases left in between. The germline gives CDR1 KGHSH, CDR2 LQKENI. DNA for the CDR3: TGTGCCAGCTCACCAAACAGTCCCGTCTCTGGAAACACCATATATTTT. Its translation is CASSPNSPVSGNTIYF.

Here the CDR3 DNA reads TGTGCCAGTAGTATACGTCGGGCAGGGGGCCATGGCTACACCTTC. As protein: CASSIRRAGGHGYTF. V gene TRBV19 combines with J gene TRBJ1-2, with 8 bases aligning to TRBD1. Germline loops: CDR1 LNHDA, CDR2 SQIVND (reference sequence). Germline trimming cut 2 bases from V and 6 bases from J; bases unmatched to any gene: 8. The length of the CDR3 is 15 residues. The full variable domain, in which reference TRBV19 and TRBJ1-2 provide the parts outside the CDR3, is DGGITQSPKYLFRKEGQNVTLSCEQNLNHDAMYWYRQDPGQGLRLIYYSQIVNDFQKGDIAEGYSVSREKKESFPLTVTSAQKNPTAFYLCASSIRRAGGHGYTFGSGTRLTVV.

The V and J genes are TRBV7-2 and TRBJ1-1; 7 positions agree with TRBD1. The CDR3 runs to 13 residues. Germline V lookup: CDR1 SGHTA, CDR2 FQGNSA. The V gene end was trimmed by 2 bases and the J gene end by 5 bases; junction bases not matched to a gene: 2. This chain's CDR3 is CASSLNRGTEAFF. The DNA for the CDR3 is TGTGCCAGCAGCTTAAACAGGGGAACTGAAGCTTTCTTT.

This rearrangement joins TRBV3-1 (or the pseudogene TRBV3-2) to TRBJ2-3; 10 bases are shared with TRBD2. The CDR3 extends over 16 amino acids. Unmatched junction bases numbered 10, after V lost 4 bases and J lost 6 bases. Germline CDR1 is LGHDT and CDR2 is YNNKEL (reference sequence). The CDR3 DNA reads as TGTGCCAGCAGCCGGCCTCTAGCGGGAGATTTTGATACGCAGTATTTT. This encodes CASSRPLAGDFDTQYF.

V is TRBV15 and J is TRBJ1-2; TRBD1 aligns across 11 bases. The V and J ends lost 0 bases and 8 bases, in that order; junction bases with no gene match: 8. This CDR3 region has 16 residues. The germline gives CDR1 LNHNV, CDR2 YYDKDF (reference sequence). The CDR3 reads CATSRDGGQGAEGYTF. CDR3 DNA: TGTGCCACCAGCAGAGACGGCGGACAGGGGGCGGAAGGCTACACCTTC.

This clone was detected many times. The chain joins TRBV4-2 to TRBJ1-6; 9 bases agree with TRBD1. The CDR3 has 16 amino acids. Germline CDR1 and CDR2: LGHNA and YNFKEQ. With V trimmed by 3 bases and J by 7 bases, 7 bases remained unmatched. CDR3 coding DNA: TGTGCCAGCAGCCAGTATCCGGGACAGGGAAATTCACCCCTCCACTTT. It yields the protein CASSQYPGQGNSPLHF.

The V call is TRBV7-9, the J call TRBJ1-1; 11 bases are a match to TRBD1. The CDR3 contains 13 residues. Germline CDR1 is SEHNR and CDR2 is FQNEAQ (reference sequence). Trimming at V came to 8 bases and at J to 5 bases, leaving 4 bases not matched to a gene. This chain's CDR3 is CASPDRGRTEAFF. The CDR3 region has the DNA TGTGCCAGCCCGGACAGGGGGCGAACTGAAGCTTTCTTT.

The rearrangement links TRBV11-3 to TRBJ2-1; no clear D gene. The length of the CDR3 is 16 residues. Germline V gives CDR1 SGHNT, CDR2 YENEEA. V lost 0 bases, J lost 0 bases, and 9 bases lay in between. CDR3 amino acids: CASSLEPESSYNEQFF. CDR3 sequence (DNA): TGTGCCAGCAGCTTAGAGCCGGAGAGCTCCTACAATGAGCAGTTCTTC.

The rearrangement joins TRBV18 to TRBJ1-1, with TRBD1 matching over 7 bases. Trimming cost V 6 bases and J 5 bases; bases outside gene matches: 9. This CDR3 region has 14 residues. Germline V CDR1 and CDR2: KGHSH, LQKENI. The CDR3 loop reads CASSLQGRGTEAFF. The CDR3 DNA follows: TGTGCCAGCTCTCTACAGGGGAGAGGAACTGAAGCTTTCTTT.

The V call is TRBV5-4, the J call TRBJ1-2; 7 nucleotides agree with TRBD1. This CDR3 has 14 residues. V shed 0 bases, J shed 2 bases, and the junction held 1 base outside the gene matches. Looked up from germline, CDR1 is SGHNT and CDR2 is YYREEE (reference sequence). The CDR3 loop reads CASSLGQGNYGYTF. CDR3 DNA sequence: TGTGCCAGCAGCTTGGGACAGGGAAACTATGGCTACACCTTC.

The rearrangement uses TRBV4-1 and TRBJ2-1; TRBD2 is a possible D gene (6 bases). V was pared by 6 bases and J by 0 bases, with 12 bases between. This CDR3 has 15 amino acids. CDR1 and CDR2 (germline): MGHRA, YSYEKL. The CDR3 sequence is CASSERGSSYNEQFF. DNA for the CDR3: TGCGCCAGCAGTGAACGGGGGAGCTCCTACAATGAGCAGTTCTTC.

The sample holds one count of this clone. The V call is TRBV18, the J call TRBJ1-3; no clear D gene. CDR3 length: 14 residues. CDR1 is KGHSH, CDR2 LQKENI, per germline. V was shortened by 6 bases and J by 0 bases, with 9 bases between the two germline ends. Here the CDR3 DNA reads TGTGCCAGCTCGGGAGACGTCTCTGGAAACACCATATATTTT. It codes for CASSGDVSGNTIYF.

This sequence joins TRBV9 and TRBJ2-3; 7 bases are a match to TRBD1. The germline CDR1 and CDR2 sequences are SGDLS and YYNGEE. The trim removed 2 bases at V and 1 base at J, leaving 7 bases unmatched. This CDR3 comprises 16 residues. The CDR3 nucleotides are TGTGCCAGCAGCGTCGCGCCCACAGGGGGCACAGATACGCAGTATTTT. Translation: CASSVAPTGGTDTQYF. Looking up the rest from reference TRBV9 and TRBJ2-3 gives the full variable domain: DSGVTQTPKHLITATGQRVTLRCSPRSGDLSVYWYQQSLDQGLQFLIQYYNGEERAKGNILERFSAQQFPDLHSELNLSSLELGDSALYFCASSVAPTGGTDTQYFGPGTRLTVL.

The V call is TRBV5-1, the J call TRBJ1-6, with D hard to call. This CDR3 has 13 residues. CDR1 SGHRS and CDR2 YFSETQ come from the germline V gene. The ends were cut back, 7 bases at V and 5 bases at J, with 10 bases in the middle. The CDR3 spells CASQEGDNSPLHF. In nucleotides, the CDR3 is TGCGCCAGCCAGGAGGGAGATAATTCACCCCTCCACTTT. The variable domain in full, with the rest retrieved from reference TRBV5-1 and TRBJ1-6, is KAGVTQTPRYLIKTRGQQVTLSCSPISGHRSVSWYQQTPGQGLQFLFEYFSETQRNKGNFPGRFSGRQFSNSRSEMNVSTLELGDSALYLCASQEGDNSPLHFGNGTRLTVT.

The chain joins TRBV9 to TRBJ2-7, with a tentative D call TRBD1 (5 bases). Trimming cost V 2 bases and J 5 bases, with 8 bases left between them. The CDR3 spans 12 residues. Germline V gene sequence: CDR1 SGDLS, CDR2 YYNGEE. The CDR3 protein is CASSVQGHEQYF. As DNA, the CDR3 is TGTGCCAGCAGCGTCCAGGGTCACGAGCAGTACTTC.

The chain joins TRBV6-6 to TRBJ2-7; TRBD1 matches 8 bases. This CDR3 comprises 16 residues. Per the germline V gene, CDR1 is MNHNY and CDR2 is SVGAGI (reference sequence). Trimming at V came to 2 bases and at J to 6 bases, leaving 12 bases not matched to a gene. This CDR3 reads CASSYDRGRGGFEQYF. The CDR3 DNA is TGTGCCAGCAGTTACGACAGGGGCAGGGGAGGTTTCGAGCAGTACTTC.

Comments on this clone: One end of the junction is discordant with germline, which a read error may explain. The J gene is TRBJ2-1, the V gene TRBV6-5; 8 bases match TRBD2. The CDR3 contains 13 residues. Germline CDR1 and CDR2: MNHEY and SVGAGI. CDR3 loop: CASSYSEANSGVF. The CDR3 bases are TGTGCCAGCAGTTACTCGGAGGCGAATAGCGGGGTCTTC.

The V and J genes are TRBV18 and TRBJ1-1; D is ambiguous. Germline CDR1 is KGHSH and CDR2 is LQKENI. The CDR3 sequence is 11 residues long. V gave up 6 bases and J gave up 6 bases, with 8 bases separating them. Here the CDR3 reads CASSSFAEAFF. In nucleotides, the CDR3 is TGTGCCAGCTCTTCCTTCGCTGAAGCTTTCTTT.

Concerning this clone itself: This sample includes further DNA sequences coding for the same CDR3. The V call is TRBV11-3, the J call TRBJ2-1; TRBD1 aligns across 9 bases. This CDR3 has 14 residues. The V gene's germline CDR1 is SGHNT and CDR2 YENEEA. The V segment lost 5 bases and the J segment 5 bases; nucleotides outside the gene matches: 4. The CDR3 reads CASSLRDRDNEQFF. The CDR3 DNA sequence: TGTGCCAGCAGCCTCCGGGACAGGGACAATGAGCAGTTCTTC.

As DNA, the CDR3 is TGCGCCAGCAGCGAGACTAGCGGGTCTGAAGAGACCCAGTACTTC. Protein sequence: CASSETSGSEETQYF. The V call is TRBV5-1, the J call TRBJ2-5; 10 bases are shared with TRBD2. The CDR3 loop spans 15 amino acids. V lost 4 bases and J lost 3; bases outside the gene matches: 6. Per the germline V gene, CDR1 is SGHRS and CDR2 is YFSETQ.

Turning to this clone: Other DNA sequences in the sample encode the same CDR3. This chain uses TRBV9 with TRBJ2-5; 9 nucleotides agree with TRBD2. From germline, CDR1 is SGDLS and CDR2 YYNGEE. The CDR3 consists of 17 residues. Trimming took 7 bases from V and 4 from J; bases not matched to a gene: 17. The CDR3 DNA reads as TGTGCCAGCTCGGTTGGTCGGCGGGAGGGCCGAGGAGAGACCCAGTACTTC. Residues: CASSVGRREGRGETQYF.

The chain links TRBV7-9 to TRBJ2-1, with TRBD2 matching over 8 bases. Losses at the gene ends were 5 bases for V and 8 bases for J; bases not matched to a gene: 11. Germline CDR1 and CDR2: SEHNR and FQNEAQ (reference sequence). The CDR3 contains 15 residues. CDR3 in DNA: TGTGCCAGCAGCGCGGGAGGTAGCAGGTGGCATGAGCAGTTCTTC. This translates into CASSAGGSRWHEQFF.

This sequence joins TRBV4-1 and TRBJ1-2; D gene ambiguous. The CDR3 covers 17 residues. In germline, CDR1 is MGHRA, CDR2 YSYEKL. The V end was cut by 3 bases, the J end by 4 bases, with 21 bases between. The CDR3 loop reads CASSQSRGPTEVYGYTF. Written as DNA, the CDR3 is TGCGCCAGCAGCCAGTCACGAGGGCCTACAGAAGTCTATGGCTACACCTTC.

In this sample, this clone turned up once. The chain has TRBV3-1 (or the pseudogene TRBV3-2) and TRBJ1-3; D is unresolved. Per germline, CDR1 LGHDT and CDR2 YNNKEL (reference sequence). This CDR3 spans 15 amino acids. V was shortened by 2 bases and J by 0 bases, with 8 bases between the two germline ends. This CDR3 reads CASSQRVRSGNTIYF. Written as DNA, the CDR3 is TGTGCCAGCAGCCAACGGGTGCGCTCTGGAAACACCATATATTTT.

This chain joins TRBV7-8 and TRBJ1-3; 8 nucleotides line up with TRBD1. V shed 5 bases and J 0 bases; nucleotides not matched to a gene: 6. The germline CDR1 and CDR2 sequences are SGHVS and FQNEAQ. The CDR3 has 16 amino acids. This CDR3 reads CASSRGDRPSGNTIYF. CDR3 nucleotides: TGTGCCAGCAGCAGAGGGGACAGGCCCTCTGGAAACACCATATATTTT.

The genes are TRBV5-1 and TRBJ1-1, with unresolved D. CDR1 SGHRS and CDR2 YFSETQ come from the germline V gene. Trimming cost V 7 bases and J 1 base, with 11 bases left between them. This CDR3 is 13 amino acids long. CDR3 in amino acids: CASQIQANTEAFF. In DNA, the CDR3 is TGCGCCAGCCAAATTCAGGCGAACACTGAAGCTTTCTTT.

This chain joins TRBV6-6 and TRBJ2-7, with 8 bases matching TRBD2. The V and J ends lost 5 bases and 6 bases, in that order; junction bases with no gene match: 9. Germline V gene lookup returns CDR1 MNHNY and CDR2 SVGAGI (reference sequence). This CDR3 has 14 amino acids. The CDR3: CASSPREGTSEQYF. Written as DNA, the CDR3 is TGTGCCAGCAGTCCTCGGGAGGGGACTTCCGAGCAGTACTTC.

This chain's CDR3 is CASSTDSGQETQYF. The CDR3 DNA reads TGTGCCAGCAGTACCGACAGCGGGCAAGAGACCCAGTACTTC. The chain links TRBV27 to TRBJ2-5, with D possibly TRBD2 on 6 matching bases. The V end was cut by 5 bases, the J end by 2 bases, with 12 bases between. The CDR3 is 14 amino acids. Germline V gene data show CDR1 as MNHEY and CDR2 as SMNVEV (reference sequence).

J is TRBJ2-2 and V is TRBV11-2, with 7 bases aligning to TRBD1. CDR3 size: 15 residues. The V gene's germline CDR1 is SGHAT and CDR2 FQNNGV. Losses at the gene ends were 5 bases for V and 5 bases for J; bases not matched to a gene: 8. The CDR3 DNA is TGTGCCAGCAGCCCAAGGGGGACAGATACCGGGGAGCTGTTTTTT. Its protein product is CASSPRGTDTGELFF.